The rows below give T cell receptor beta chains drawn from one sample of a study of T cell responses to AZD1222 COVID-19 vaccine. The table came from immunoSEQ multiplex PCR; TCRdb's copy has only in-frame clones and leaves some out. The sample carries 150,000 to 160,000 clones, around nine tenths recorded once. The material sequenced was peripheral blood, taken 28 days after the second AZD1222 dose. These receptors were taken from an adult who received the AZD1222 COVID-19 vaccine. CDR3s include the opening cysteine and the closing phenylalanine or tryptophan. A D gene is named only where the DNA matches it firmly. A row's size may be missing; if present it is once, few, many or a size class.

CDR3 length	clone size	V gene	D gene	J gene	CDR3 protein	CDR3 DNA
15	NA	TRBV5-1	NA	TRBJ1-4	CASSLNAATNEKLFF	TGCGCCAGCAGCTTAAATGCAGCCACAAATGAAAAACTGTTTTTT
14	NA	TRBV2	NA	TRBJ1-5	CASSERYSNQPQHF	TGTGCCAGCAGTGAAAGATATAGCAATCAGCCCCAGCATTTT
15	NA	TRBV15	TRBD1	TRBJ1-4	CATSREETGGEKLFF	TGTGCCACCAGCAGGGAGGAGACAGGGGGAGAAAAACTGTTTTTT
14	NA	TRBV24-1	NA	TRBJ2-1	CATSDFKDYNEQFF	TGTGCCACCAGTGATTTCAAGGACTACAATGAGCAGTTCTTC
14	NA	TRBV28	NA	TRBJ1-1	CASILAGVGTEAFF	TGTGCCAGCATCCTCGCCGGGGTTGGGACTGAAGCTTTCTTT
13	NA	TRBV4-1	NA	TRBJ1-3	CASSPGWENTIYF	TGCGCCAGCAGTCCCGGATGGGAAAACACCATATATTTT
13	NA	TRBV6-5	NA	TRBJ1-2	CASTPGPNYGYTF	TGTGCCAGCACCCCGGGTCCTAACTATGGCTACACCTTC
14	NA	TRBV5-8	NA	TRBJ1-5	CASSITGLDQPQHF	TGTGCCAGCAGCATTACAGGTTTGGATCAGCCCCAGCATTTT
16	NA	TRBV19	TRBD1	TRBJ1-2	CASSIVPGQGYYGYTF	TGTGCCAGTAGTATCGTACCAGGACAGGGGTACTATGGCTACACCTTC
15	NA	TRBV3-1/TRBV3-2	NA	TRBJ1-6	CASSQKRAADSPLHF	TGTGCCAGCAGCCAAAAAAGGGCAGCCGATTCACCCCTCCACTTT
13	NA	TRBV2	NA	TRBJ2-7	CASSPAPDYEQYF	TGTGCCAGCAGTCCAGCGCCGGACTACGAGCAGTACTTC
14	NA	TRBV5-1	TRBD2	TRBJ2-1	CASSPRPTGGEQFF	TGCGCCAGCAGCCCCCGACCCACGGGGGGGGAGCAGTTCTTC
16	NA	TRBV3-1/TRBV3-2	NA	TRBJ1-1	CASSQDISSGNTEAFF	TGTGCCAGCAGCCAAGATATTTCATCGGGCAACACTGAAGCTTTCTTT
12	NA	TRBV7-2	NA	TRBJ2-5	CASSSYQETQYF	TGTGCCAGCAGCTCCTACCAAGAGACCCAGTACTTC
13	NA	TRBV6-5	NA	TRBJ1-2	CASSPTALYGYTF	TGTGCCAGCAGCCCGACAGCTCTATATGGCTACACCTTC
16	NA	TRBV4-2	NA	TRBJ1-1	CASSQLVRTQNGVAFF	TGTGCCAGCAGCCAGCTCGTTCGGACACAAAACGGTGTAGCTTTCTTT
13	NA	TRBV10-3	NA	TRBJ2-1	CAVRQEGGDEQFF	TGTGCCGTAAGACAGGAGGGGGGGGATGAGCAGTTCTTC
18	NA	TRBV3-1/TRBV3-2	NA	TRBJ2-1	CASSQALGGGAPYNEQFF	TGTGCCAGCAGCCAAGCGTTGGGCGGAGGGGCCCCCTACAATGAGCAGTTCTTC
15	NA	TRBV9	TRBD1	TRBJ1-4	CASSVNTGAGEKLFF	TGTGCCAGCAGCGTAAACACAGGGGCGGGTGAAAAACTGTTTTTT
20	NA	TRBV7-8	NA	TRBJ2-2	CASSLGPGRGPGRDTGELFF	TGTGCCAGCAGCTTAGGTCCCGGGCGGGGCCCGGGGCGGGACACCGGGGAGCTGTTTTTT
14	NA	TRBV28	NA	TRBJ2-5	CASRDPGRRETQYF	TGTGCCAGCAGGGACCCGGGTCGGAGGGAGACCCAGTACTTC
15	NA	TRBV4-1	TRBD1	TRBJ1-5	CASSLRTGTHQPQHF	TGCGCCAGCAGCCTTAGGACAGGGACCCATCAGCCCCAGCATTTT
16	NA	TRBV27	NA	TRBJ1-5	CASSLFGGRSNQPQHF	TGTGCCAGCAGTTTATTCGGGGGCCGGAGCAATCAGCCCCAGCATTTT
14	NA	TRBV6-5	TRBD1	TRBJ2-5	CASSFRQGFGTQYF	TGTGCCAGCAGTTTTCGACAGGGGTTCGGGACCCAGTACTTC
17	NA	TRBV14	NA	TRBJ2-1	CASSQDRIRVSYNEQFF	TGTGCCAGCAGCCAAGATCGGATCCGGGTCTCCTACAATGAGCAGTTCTTC
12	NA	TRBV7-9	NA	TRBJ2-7	CASSLGSFQQYF	TGTGCCAGCAGCTTAGGGAGTTTCCAGCAGTACTTC
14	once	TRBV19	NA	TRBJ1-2	CASSIIRAGNGYTF	TGTGCCAGTAGTATCATCAGGGCGGGTAATGGCTACACCTTC
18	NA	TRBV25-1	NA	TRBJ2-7	CASSPKGFGGYISYEQYF	TGTGCCAGCAGTCCCAAGGGGTTCGGAGGATATATCTCCTACGAGCAGTACTTC
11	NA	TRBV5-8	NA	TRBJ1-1	CASSLASKAFF	TGTGCCAGCAGCCTGGCATCGAAAGCTTTCTTT
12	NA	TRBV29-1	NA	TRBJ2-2	CSVETNGGELFF	TGCAGCGTTGAGACTAATGGCGGGGAGCTGTTTTTT
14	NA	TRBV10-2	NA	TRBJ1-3	CASSVPGPGNTIYF	TGCGCCAGCAGTGTCCCAGGGCCTGGAAACACCATATATTTT
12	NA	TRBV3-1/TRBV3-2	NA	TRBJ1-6	CASSQVSSPLHF	TGTGCCAGCAGCCAAGTGAGTTCACCCCTCCACTTT
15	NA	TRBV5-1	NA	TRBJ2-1	CASSLAPGSYNEQFF	TGCGCCAGCAGCTTGGCCCCGGGCTCCTACAATGAGCAGTTCTTC
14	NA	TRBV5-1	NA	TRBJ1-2	CASSRSRDMDGYTF	TGCGCCAGCAGCAGGTCCCGGGACATGGATGGCTACACCTTC
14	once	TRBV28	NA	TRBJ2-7	CASSRTTSQGKQYF	TGTGCCAGCAGCCGAACCACATCACAGGGAAAGCAGTACTTC
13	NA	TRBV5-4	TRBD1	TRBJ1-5	CASSLQGDQPQHF	TGTGCCAGCAGCTTACAGGGGGATCAGCCCCAGCATTTT
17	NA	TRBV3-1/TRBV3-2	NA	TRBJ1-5	CASSLRGGLEGNQPQHF	TGTGCCAGCAGCCTAAGAGGGGGTCTGGAGGGCAATCAGCCCCAGCATTTT
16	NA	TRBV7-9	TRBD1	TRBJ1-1	CASSLDEGQGATEAFF	TGTGCCAGCAGCTTAGACGAGGGACAGGGTGCCACTGAAGCTTTCTTT
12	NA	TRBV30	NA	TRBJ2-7	CAWEYSSYEQYF	TGTGCCTGGGAATATAGCTCCTACGAGCAGTACTTC
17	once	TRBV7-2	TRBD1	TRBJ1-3	CASSLRTGDLSGNTIYF	TGTGCCAGCAGCTTAAGGACAGGCGATCTCTCTGGAAACACCATATATTTT
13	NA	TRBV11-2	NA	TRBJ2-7	CASSLGSAIEQYF	TGTGCCAGCAGCTTAGGGTCCGCTATCGAGCAGTACTTC
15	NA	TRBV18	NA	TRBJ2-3	CASSPPSQGTDTQYF	TGTGCCAGCTCACCACCGTCACAGGGCACAGATACGCAGTATTTT
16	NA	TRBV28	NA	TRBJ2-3	CASSFSSVGHTDTQYF	TGTGCCAGCAGTTTCTCATCCGTCGGACACACAGATACGCAGTATTTT
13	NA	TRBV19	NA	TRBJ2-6	CASQPPGANVLTF	TGTGCCAGCCAACCACCTGGGGCCAACGTCCTGACTTTC